The 29 T cell receptor beta chains below all came from one sample that was sequenced in a study of T cell repertoires in cytomegalovirus infection. TCRdb re-called the reads through MiXCR, storing one row per CDR3 protein. The sample has almost 550,000 distinct CDR3 sequences; approximately 16% are singletons. Material: CD8+ T cells from PBMCs. The origin of the receptors is a human donor in good health (CMV status not recorded). Some clones in this sample may be carry-over from other donors' samples.

This clonotype showed up many times. The gene calls are TRBV28 and TRBJ2-1; no clear D. V lost 7 bases and J 4 bases, leaving 20 bases between the germline ends. The CDR3 covers 16 residues. The germline V gene encodes CDR1 MDHEN and CDR2 SYDVKM. In DNA form, the CDR3 reads TGTGCCAGCACCGCAGTTTTCGGCTACGTATACAATGAGCAGTTCTTC. Translation: CASTAVFGYVYNEQFF.

This clonotype appeared many times. J is TRBJ2-7 and V is TRBV12-3 or TRBV12-4; D is ambiguous. V was trimmed by 5 bases and J by 0 bases, leaving 14 bases between them. The CDR3 length is 15 residues. For the CDR3, the DNA is TGTGCCAGCAGTGTGCAGGAGATTAGCTCCTACGAGCAGTACTTC. Translation: CASSVQEISSYEQYF.

This clonotype has ten or more counts. The rearrangement joins TRBV28 to TRBJ2-7; D gene unclear. The CDR3 is 14 residues long. Germline CDR1 reads MDHEN; CDR2 reads SYDVKM. Deletions cut 5 bases from V and 4 bases from J, with 15 bases between. The CDR3 region has the DNA TGTGCCAGCAGTCCACCGGGCAGGATATACGAGCAGTACTTC. Its translation is CASSPPGRIYEQYF.

This clonotype was seen repeatedly, ten times or more. The CDR3 sequence: CASSLGRRPLTEAFF. The CDR3 region has the DNA TGTGCCAGCAGCTTAGGTAGACGGCCGCTCACTGAAGCTTTCTTT. This chain uses TRBV13 with TRBJ1-1; D unclear. CDR1 PRHDT and CDR2 FYEKMQ come from the germline V gene (reference sequence). The CDR3 extends over 15 amino acids. Trimming stripped 0 bases from V and 4 bases from J, with 12 bases between.

V usage is TRBV12-5 and J usage is TRBJ2-2, with D perhaps matching TRBD1 (5 bases). V shed 6 bases and J shed 7 bases, with 18 bases lying between them. This CDR3 contains 15 residues. The germline gives CDR1 LGHNT, CDR2 FRNRAP. The CDR3 loop reads CASGVGLQPRGELFF. CDR3 coding DNA: TGTGCTAGTGGCGTGGGGCTTCAGCCCCGCGGGGAGCTGTTTTTT.

A note on this clonotype: This is likely a read error, given that the CDR3 carries no conserved phenylalanine or tryptophan at its end. DNA of the CDR3: TGCGCCAGCAGCTCAGCTCCCTCCTCTCCGAATGAGCAGTTCTTA. Its protein product is CASSSAPSSPNEQFL. The chain combines TRBV5-1 with TRBJ2-1; D is uncertain. CDR3 length: 15 amino acids. CDR1 and CDR2 from the germline V gene are SGHRS and YFSETQ. The germline V and J ends were trimmed by 3 bases and 7 bases, with 17 bases remaining between them.

Only a few counts were recorded for this clonotype. The V and J genes are TRBV4-2 and TRBJ2-2, with D perhaps matching TRBD1 or TRBD2 (5 bases each). In germline, CDR1 is LGHNA, CDR2 YNFKEQ. The CDR3 covers 16 residues. V was cut by 4 bases and J by 1 base, with 13 bases left in between. CDR3 sequence reads: CASSPRGRRNTGELFF. In nucleotides, the CDR3 is TGTGCCAGCAGCCCTCGGGGACGAAGGAACACCGGGGAGCTGTTTTTT.

The chain carries TRBV7-2 and TRBJ2-1; D ambiguous. This CDR3 has 15 amino acids. The germline V and J ends were trimmed by 6 bases and 6 bases, with 18 bases remaining between them. The V gene's germline CDR1 is SGHTA and CDR2 FQGNSA. CDR3 region: CASSPPWQRSNEQFF. DNA for the CDR3: TGTGCCAGCAGTCCCCCGTGGCAAAGGTCCAATGAGCAGTTCTTC.

This chain joins TRBV5-5 and TRBJ2-2, with 7 bases identical to TRBD1. This CDR3 contains 14 residues. V dropped 5 bases and J dropped 3; count of bases not matched to a gene: 4. Looked up from germline, CDR1 is SGHKS and CDR2 is YYEKEE (reference sequence). The CDR3 sequence: CASRVDRDTGELFF. CDR3 nucleotide sequence: TGTGCCAGCAGGGTTGACAGGGACACCGGGGAGCTGTTTTTT. The full variable domain, its missing parts supplied by reference TRBV5-5 and TRBJ2-2, is DAGVTQSPTHLIKTRGQQVTLRCSPISGHKSVSWYQQVLGQGPQFIFQYYEKEERGRGNFPDRFSARQFPNYSSELNVNALLLGDSALYLCASRVDRDTGELFFGEGSRLTVL.

The chain employs TRBV3-1 and TRBJ1-1; D remains unclear. The length of the CDR3 is 13 residues. Trimming cost V 4 bases and J 7 bases, with 13 bases left between them. CDR1 is LGHDT, CDR2 YNNKEL, per germline (reference sequence). DNA for the CDR3: TGTGCCAGCAGCCCCCCAACATCCTATGAAGCTTTCTTT. It specifies CASSPPTSYEAFF.

This clonotype showed up just a few times. The V call is TRBV6-1, the J call TRBJ1-6, with unresolved D. Trimming shortened V by 8 bases and J by 8 bases, and 13 bases separated the two germline ends. The germline V gene has CDR1 MNHNS and CDR2 SASEGT. The CDR3 is made up of 13 amino acids. In DNA, the CDR3 is TGTGCCAGCTGGATTCGGTCCGATTCACCCCTCCACTTT. It yields the protein CASWIRSDSPLHF.

This clonotype was found many times. This CDR3 is CASSGWDRGRGNEQFF. The DNA of the CDR3 is TGTGCCAGCAGCGGCTGGGACCGAGGCCGAGGCAATGAGCAGTTCTTC. This rearrangement joins TRBV7-9 to TRBJ2-1; D is tentatively TRBD1 or TRBD2 (5 bases each). Germline-derived CDR1 and CDR2 are SEHNR and FQNEAQ (reference sequence). Trimming stripped 5 bases from V and 6 bases from J, with 20 bases between. The CDR3 is made up of 16 amino acids.

The rearrangement joins TRBV5-1 to TRBJ1-1; 7 nucleotides match TRBD1. Germline CDR1 and CDR2: SGHRS and YFSETQ. J gave up 3 bases and V 5 bases, and 4 bases lay outside the gene matches. The CDR3 covers 13 residues. CDR3 coding DNA: TGCGCCAGCAGGTCCACAGGGGACACTGAAGCTTTCTTT. Translation gives CASRSTGDTEAFF.

This clonotype was observed a handful of times. The CDR3 spells CAGSRTLQKLFF. The CDR3 DNA follows: TGTGCCGGCAGTCGGACTCTCCAAAAACTGTTTTTT. J is TRBJ1-4 and V is TRBV19; D is ambiguous. V lost 11 bases and J 9 bases, leaving 16 bases between the germline ends. Germline V gene lookup returns CDR1 LNHDA and CDR2 SQIVND (reference sequence). The CDR3 length is 12 residues.

With regard to this clonotype: At one end, the junction sequence differs from germline, possibly due to a read error. The chain carries TRBV20-1 and TRBJ2-5, with 9 bases matching TRBD2. Germline loops: CDR1 DFQATT, CDR2 SNEGSKA (reference sequence). This CDR3 region has 16 residues. CDR3 region: CRRLSRATSGQGTQYF. For the CDR3, the DNA is TGCAGACGGCTATCTCGGGCGACTAGCGGACAAGGGACCCAGTACTTC.

The table lists this clonotype with many counts. The V and J genes are TRBV7-9 and TRBJ2-1, with 12 bases fitting TRBD2. CDR1 is SEHNR and CDR2 is FQNEAQ in the germline V gene (reference sequence). The J segment lost 6 bases and the V segment lost 5 bases, leaving 11 bases of the junction unmatched. The CDR3 extends over 17 amino acids. In DNA, the CDR3 is TGTGCCAGCAGCCCGAGAGGATCTAGCGGGAGGGCCAATGAGCAGTTCTTC. Amino acids: CASSPRGSSGRANEQFF.

This clonotype was picked up a small number of times. The chain joins TRBV29-1 to TRBJ1-2; perhaps TRBD1 as D (6 bases). Germline loops: CDR1 SQVTM, CDR2 ANQGSEA. The CDR3 length is 15 residues. Trimming left V 4 bases short and J 1 base short, with 16 bases between. In DNA form, the CDR3 reads TGCAGCGTTGCTAGGACAGAAGCTATTAACTATGGCTACACCTTC. The encoded protein is CSVARTEAINYGYTF.

This clonotype was counted ten times or more. CDR3 amino acids: CASSSSGRGLPDEQYF. The CDR3 nucleotides read TGTGCCAGCAGTTCATCGGGCCGAGGGCTTCCGGACGAGCAGTACTTC. V and J are TRBV12-3 or TRBV12-4 and TRBJ2-7, with a weak D call TRBD2 (5 bases). Between the trimmed V and J ends, which lost 4 bases and 5 bases, there was a span of 21 bases. There are 16 residues in the CDR3.

Many counts were recorded for this clonotype. V usage is TRBV7-9 and J usage is TRBJ2-7; the match to TRBD2 covers 9 bases. V shed 5 bases, J shed 3 bases, and the junction held 8 bases outside the gene matches. The CDR3 totals 15 residues. Per the germline V gene, CDR1 is SEHNR and CDR2 is FQNEAQ (reference sequence). The CDR3 here is CASSPWTSVNYEQYF. CDR3 nucleotides: TGTGCCAGCAGCCCGTGGACTAGCGTCAACTACGAGCAGTACTTC.

This clonotype was found many times. The chain links TRBV6-6 to TRBJ1-4, with 10 bases matching TRBD1. Germline V lookup: CDR1 MNHNY, CDR2 SVGAGI (reference sequence). With V trimmed by 0 bases and J by 7 bases, 2 bases remained unmatched. This CDR3 region has 15 residues. CDR3: CASSYSGQGSEKLFF. CDR3 coding DNA: TGTGCCAGCAGTTACTCGGGACAGGGGAGTGAAAAACTGTTTTTT.

In its sample, this clonotype was seen a few times. The chain joins TRBV30 to TRBJ1-2; a weak D match, TRBD1 (6 bases). The CDR3 has 13 amino acids. In germline, CDR1 is GTSNPN, CDR2 SVGIG (reference sequence). Trimming took off 8 bases at V and 8 bases at J, with 21 bases between the two ends. The CDR3 bases are TGTGCCCTCTCAGAGGGGGTTGGAGGGGGCTACACCTTC. It yields the protein CALSEGVGGGYTF.

The chain is built from TRBV7-3 and TRBJ2-4, with D tentatively TRBD1 (6 bases). Germline assignment: CDR1 SGHTA and CDR2 FQGTGA. Trimming took off 5 bases at V and 6 bases at J, with 14 bases between the two ends. This CDR3 contains 14 residues. Here the CDR3 DNA reads TGTGCCAGCAGCCAACCAGGACAGCTAAACATTCAGTACTTC. This sequence encodes CASSQPGQLNIQYF.

This clonotype was observed many times. The chain joins TRBV14 to TRBJ1-3, with no clear D. This CDR3 comprises 15 residues. Trimming stripped 1 base from V and 7 bases from J, with 14 bases between. Per the germline V gene, CDR1 is SGHDN and CDR2 is FVKESK. The DNA of the CDR3 is TGTGCCAGCAGCCAAGTGACAAGGAAAAGTAACACCATATATTTT. Encoded protein: CASSQVTRKSNTIYF. Full variable domain (missing parts from reference TRBV14 and TRBJ1-3): EAGVTQFPSHSVIEKGQTVTLRCDPISGHDNLYWYRRVMGKEIKFLLHFVKESKQDESGMPNNRFLAERTGGTYSTLKVQPAELEDSGVYFCASSQVTRKSNTIYFGEGSWLTVV.

In its sample, this clonotype was seen a few times. V usage is TRBV10-3 and J usage is TRBJ2-2, with D hard to call. V was cut by 3 bases and J by 5 bases, with 10 bases left in between. From germline, CDR1 is ENHRY and CDR2 SYGVKD. This CDR3 contains 14 residues. The CDR3 coding sequence is TGTGCCATCAGTGAATTAGGGTCTACCGGGGAGCTGTTTTTT. Its protein is CAISELGSTGELFF.

The rearrangement joins TRBV15 to TRBJ2-2; D is uncertain. CDR1 and CDR2 (germline): LNHNV, YYDKDF (reference sequence). Trimming pared 0 bases from V and 6 bases from J, leaving 8 bases between. The CDR3 is made up of 14 amino acids. The CDR3 is CATSRDRMSGELFF. The CDR3 DNA is TGTGCCACCAGCAGAGATCGAATGTCCGGGGAGCTGTTTTTT. Drawing the rest from reference TRBV15 and TRBJ2-2, the complete variable domain is DAMVIQNPRYQVTQFGKPVTLSCSQTLNHNVMYWYQQKSSQAPKLLFHYYDKDFNNEADTPDNFQSRRPNTSFCFLDIRSPGLGDTAMYLCATSRDRMSGELFFGEGSRLTVL.

This clonotype was counted ten times or more. The chain uses TRBV12-5 and TRBJ2-5; D possibly corresponds to TRBD1 (5 bases). This CDR3 comprises 17 residues. Germline loops: CDR1 LGHNT, CDR2 FRNRAP. V was trimmed by 0 bases and J by 5 bases, leaving 19 bases between them. The chain's CDR3 is CASGLVFDSSRRETQYF. The CDR3 DNA follows: TGTGCTAGTGGTTTGGTGTTTGACAGCTCTCGAAGGGAGACCCAGTACTTC.

This clonotype was counted ten times or more. The CDR3 is CASSPDTYTEAFF. The DNA for the CDR3 is TGTGCCAGCAGCCCCGACACTTACACTGAAGCTTTCTTT. The chain recombines TRBV7-9 with TRBJ1-1, with D uncertain. Germline CDR1 and CDR2: SEHNR and FQNEAQ (reference sequence). The CDR3 is 13 residues long. V was clipped by 5 bases and J by 3 bases, with 10 bases between them.

At least ten counts were recorded for this clonotype. The chain couples TRBV5-6 to TRBJ2-1, with unresolved D. Trimming shortened V by 6 bases and J by 3 bases, and 7 bases separated the two germline ends. This CDR3 spans 12 amino acids. Germline lookup yields CDR1 SGHDT and CDR2 YYEEEE. The CDR3 loop reads CASTESYNEQFF. For the CDR3, the DNA is TGTGCCAGCACTGAAAGCTACAATGAGCAGTTCTTC.

The J gene is TRBJ2-7, the V gene TRBV20-1; tentative D call: TRBD2 (5 bases). This CDR3 spans 13 amino acids. Germline V gives CDR1 DFQATT, CDR2 SNEGSKA (reference sequence). V was shortened by 0 bases and J by 0 bases, with 6 bases between the two germline ends. CDR3 amino acids: CSARDGSSYEQYF. In nucleotides, the CDR3 is TGCAGTGCTAGAGATGGGAGCTCCTACGAGCAGTACTTC.